The clone carrying this T cell receptor (beta chain) was counted a few times. What it binds is unknown. This sample was taken from a study of Graves' ophthalmopathy and Graves' hyperthyroidism. Study-level results: The model reached 70% to 71% sensitivity and roughly 72% specificity for predicting ophthalmopathy progression. Detected in blood as well were most expanded thyroid clonotypes with frequency above 0.001.

Germline values: CDR1 SGHDT, CDR2 YYEEEE. The CDR3 extends over 13 amino acids. Trimming shortened V by 4 bases and J by 5 bases, and 9 bases separated the two germline ends. Scientists amplified the TCR beta CDR3 regions from RNA transcripts. Following a first-round RT-PCR that used HTBI primers, a second-round multiplex PCR was carried out. TCRdb reprocessed the multiplex PCR reads with MiXCR, giving one entry per CDR3 protein. The sample comprises approximately 700,000 distinct CDR3 sequences, over 40% of which are singletons, and more than 3% rests with the top ten. This TCR was recovered from an adult man with Graves' ophthalmopathy. The gene calls are TRBV5-6 and TRBJ1-4; D gene uncertain. Material: peripheral blood. In DNA, the CDR3 is TGTGCCAGCAGCCTCAGTGGAAATGAAAAACTGTTTTTT. Translated, it gives CASSLSGNEKLFF.